These T cell receptor beta chains were read from a single sample in a study of glioma-infiltrating T cells. TCRdb passed the multiplex PCR reads through MiXCR, listing each CDR3 protein once. The table has about 130,000 distinct CDR3 sequences, around a quarter seen once. Sequencing was carried out using glioma tissue, nonneoplastic brain tissue, or PBMCs (not recorded which). These receptors were obtained from a human donor with low-grade glioma or glioblastoma, undergoing nonglioma brain surgery, or in good health (not recorded which). The CDR3 runs from the conserved cysteine through the conserved F or W. The D gene is left open where the match is weak. Clone size is given for some rows only: seen once, a few or many times, or a class if the clone is expanded.

v_gene	abundance	j_gene	d_gene	CDR3aa	CDR3nt
TRBV27	many	TRBJ1-1	.	CASSSGPYTTVNTEAFF	TGTGCCAGCAGTTCGGGACCCTATACTACCGTGAACACTGAAGCTTTCTTT
TRBV11-2	.	TRBJ2-3	.	CASSLATDMQYF	TGTGCCAGCAGCTTAGCCACAGATATGCAGTATTTT
TRBV7-2	many	TRBJ2-3	TRBD2	CASSRGRDFRTDTQYF	TGTGCCAGCAGTCGAGGGAGGGACTTCAGGACAGATACGCAGTATTTT
TRBV24-1	many	TRBJ2-2	.	CATSDRLRGVYTGELFF	TGTGCCACCAGTGACCGACTCCGAGGGGTTTACACCGGGGAGCTGTTTTTT
TRBV7-9	.	TRBJ1-5	.	CASSLGGGRPNQPQHF	TGTGCCAGCAGCTTAGGCGGGGGACGCCCCAATCAGCCCCAGCATTTT
TRBV24-1	.	TRBJ1-4	TRBD1	CATPIRTGRKLFF	TGTGCCACCCCGATACGGACAGGTCGAAAACTGTTTTTT
TRBV27	.	TRBJ2-2	.	CASSRTEPGELFF	TGTGCCAGCAGTCGCACAGAGCCCGGGGAGCTGTTTTTT
TRBV12-3/TRBV12-4	.	TRBJ2-1	.	CASSLRRLGDFHGQFF	TGTGCCAGCAGCCTTCGACGACTAGGGGATTTCCATGGGCAGTTCTTC
TRBV7-3	.	TRBJ2-3	TRBD2	CASSLRGTNSDTQYF	TGTGCCAGCAGCTTGCGTGGGACTAACTCAGATACGCAGTATTTT
TRBV20-1	few	TRBJ2-1	.	CSARSDRWNEQFF	TGCAGTGCTCGATCGGACAGATGGAATGAGCAGTTCTTC
TRBV6-6	.	TRBJ2-2	.	CASSYPLSGTGELFF	TGTGCCAGCAGTTACCCACTATCGGGCACCGGGGAGCTGTTTTTT
TRBV7-9	.	TRBJ1-4	.	CASSPTPTNEKLFF	TGTGCCAGCAGCCCGACACCAACTAATGAAAAACTGTTTTTT
TRBV7-6	.	TRBJ1-3	.	CASSLDGGNTIYF	TGTGCCAGCAGCTTAGACGGAGGAAACACCATATATTTT
TRBV4-1	.	TRBJ2-2	.	CASSQDLVGPNGELFF	TGCGCCAGCAGCCAAGATCTGGTGGGACCCAACGGGGAGCTGTTTTTT
TRBV7-9	.	TRBJ1-6	TRBD1	CASSSQTGLASPLHF	TGTGCCAGCAGCTCACAGACAGGGTTAGCTTCACCCCTCCACTTT
TRBV2	few	TRBJ2-3	TRBD2	CASSVGGSQDTQYF	TGTGCCAGCAGTGTCGGGGGGAGTCAGGATACGCAGTATTTT
TRBV14	.	TRBJ1-1	.	CASSQVRAPNTEAFF	TGTGCCAGCAGCCAAGTAAGGGCCCCGAACACTGAAGCTTTCTTT
TRBV28	many	TRBJ1-1	.	CASSLGGLTEAFF	TGTGCCAGCAGTTTGGGGGGACTCACTGAAGCTTTCTTT
TRBV7-8	.	TRBJ2-5	.	CASSTRGLAAKETQYF	TGTGCCAGCAGCACCCGGGGACTTGCCGCGAAAGAGACCCAGTACTTC
TRBV6-1	many	TRBJ1-1	.	CASSEVSGIAEAFF	TGTGCCAGCAGTGAAGTTTCTGGGATTGCTGAAGCTTTCTTT
TRBV20-1	.	TRBJ1-5	TRBD1	CSARRTGGSNQPQHF	TGCAGTGCTCGCCGGACAGGGGGGAGCAATCAGCCCCAGCATTTT
TRBV2	few	TRBJ2-2	TRBD1	CASSVGQGGNTGELFF	TGTGCCAGCAGCGTCGGACAGGGCGGGAACACCGGGGAGCTGTTTTTT
TRBV4-1	.	TRBJ2-5	.	CASSQGVGTQETQYF	TGCGCCAGCAGCCAAGGGGTGGGGACCCAAGAGACCCAGTACTTC
TRBV7-2	.	TRBJ1-4	.	CASSLAPAEEKLFF	TGTGCCAGCAGCTTAGCCCCCGCGGAAGAAAAACTGTTTTTT
TRBV2	.	TRBJ2-1	TRBD2	CASSYRLAGSNNEQFF	TGTGCCAGCAGTTATAGACTAGCGGGCTCAAACAATGAGCAGTTCTTC
TRBV5-5	.	TRBJ1-1	.	CASSPNTPYTEAFF	TGTGCCAGCAGCCCAAATACCCCATACACTGAAGCTTTCTTT
TRBV20-1	few	TRBJ1-1	TRBD1	CSVKTRGRVDTEAFF	TGCAGTGTCAAGACCAGGGGGCGCGTGGACACTGAAGCTTTCTTT
TRBV19	few	TRBJ2-1	.	CASSQARLGNEQFF	TGTGCCAGTAGTCAAGCCCGGTTAGGCAATGAGCAGTTCTTC
TRBV3-1	few	TRBJ2-1	.	CASSHLGSEQFF	TGTGCCAGCAGCCATCTAGGTAGTGAGCAGTTCTTC
TRBV7-6	many	TRBJ2-3	.	CASSLTRGADTQYF	TGTGCCAGCAGCTTAACGAGAGGGGCAGATACGCAGTATTTT
TRBV15	many	TRBJ2-3	.	CATSTTTDTQYF	TGTGCCACCAGCACCACTACAGATACGCAGTATTTT
TRBV19	.	TRBJ1-2	TRBD1	CASSIVDRGNGYTF	TGTGCCAGTAGTATAGTCGACAGGGGGAATGGCTACACCTTC
TRBV11-2	.	TRBJ2-3	TRBD2	CASSFLAGSSTDTQYF	TGTGCCAGCAGCTTTCTAGCGGGGTCTAGCACAGATACGCAGTATTTT
TRBV7-4	few	TRBJ2-5	.	CASSLSGPTDRETQYF	TGTGCCAGCAGCTTATCGGGACCTACGGATCGGGAGACCCAGTACTTC
TRBV20-1	many	TRBJ1-5	.	CSASTNTLSNQPQHF	TGCAGTGCTAGTACGAATACGCTTAGCAATCAGCCCCAGCATTTT
TRBV11-2	.	TRBJ1-6	TRBD1	CASAKQGANSPLHF	TGTGCCAGCGCCAAACAGGGGGCTAATTCACCCCTCCACTTT
TRBV11-3	few	TRBJ2-1	.	CASSLESFNEQFF	TGTGCCAGCAGCTTAGAATCCTTTAATGAGCAGTTCTTC
TRBV29-1	.	TRBJ1-5	.	CSVGAGTSNTPQHF	TGCAGCGTTGGGGCCGGGACATCCAACACTCCCCAGCATTTT
TRBV7-9	few	TRBJ2-3	.	CASSPSRALSTDTQYF	TGTGCCAGCAGCCCCTCGAGGGCCTTGAGCACAGATACGCAGTATTTT
TRBV19	few	TRBJ1-2	TRBD1	CASTFPGQGPYTF	TGTGCCAGTACCTTCCCGGGACAGGGACCGTACACCTTC
TRBV12-3/TRBV12-4	.	TRBJ2-1	TRBD2	CASSSRRPGGPSEQFF	TGTGCCAGCAGTTCCCGACGGCCGGGGGGGCCTAGTGAGCAGTTCTTC
TRBV4-2	.	TRBJ1-2	.	CASSQDTQVCYGYTF	TGTGCCAGCAGCCAAGATACTCAGGTCTGCTATGGCTACACCTTC
TRBV7-8	.	TRBJ1-1	.	CASSPAGRMNMNTEAFF	TGTGCCAGCAGCCCCGCCGGACGGATGAACATGAACACTGAAGCTTTCTTT
TRBV6-6	many	TRBJ2-5	.	CASSYSGGKETQYF	TGTGCCAGCAGTTACTCAGGCGGAAAAGAGACCCAGTACTTC
TRBV6-1	.	TRBJ2-1	.	CASGWTRRNNEQFF	TGTGCCAGCGGGTGGACAAGGAGGAACAATGAGCAGTTCTTC
TRBV7-9	few	TRBJ1-5	TRBD1	CASSYRGDGNQPQHF	TGTGCCAGCAGCTACAGGGGCGACGGCAATCAGCCCCAGCATTTT
TRBV27	many	TRBJ2-3	.	CASSFGQNTDTQYF	TGTGCCAGCAGTTTCGGGCAGAACACAGATACGCAGTATTTT
TRBV28	.	TRBJ2-5	TRBD1	CASSFYAAGQGQTQYF	TGTGCCAGCAGTTTCTACGCTGCCGGACAGGGCCAGACCCAGTACTTC